These 10 T cell receptor beta chains were all obtained from the same sample, sequenced in a study of early T cells in non-severe SARS-CoV-2 infection. TCRdb redid the calling of the 5' RACE reads with MiXCR, one entry per CDR3 protein. In the table there are 65,000 to 95,000 distinct CDR3 sequences, 5% of which are singletons. The sample consisted of whole blood, taken at baseline. All receptors derive from an adult who was a healthcare worker with PCR-confirmed SARS-CoV-2 infection or an uninfected control (not recorded which).

This clonotype was seen at least ten times. The rearrangement joins TRBV28 to TRBJ2-7; 10 positions match TRBD1. Germline loops: CDR1 MDHEN, CDR2 SYDVKM. This CDR3 is built from 15 residues. V trimming: 6 bases; J trimming: 2 bases; junction bases outside the gene matches: 7. In DNA form, the CDR3 reads TGTGCCAGCAGCCCGACAGGGGGCGAGCCCTACGAGCAGTACTTC. Translating it yields CASSPTGGEPYEQYF.

V gene TRBV20-1 combines with J gene TRBJ2-3; D not resolved. Trimming took off 3 bases at V and 0 bases at J, with 13 bases between the two ends. The CDR3 consists of 15 residues. The V gene's germline CDR1 is DFQATT and CDR2 SNEGSKA (reference sequence). The CDR3: CSASRQEESTDTQYF. CDR3 in DNA: TGCAGTGCTAGCCGGCAAGAAGAAAGCACAGATACGCAGTATTTT.

J is TRBJ2-3 and V is TRBV7-8; perhaps TRBD2 as D (6 bases). The germline gives CDR1 SGHVS, CDR2 FQNEAQ. The V end was cut by 1 base, the J end by 2 bases, with 13 bases between. The CDR3 extends over 16 amino acids. The CDR3: CASSLVTGRNTDTQYF. The CDR3 DNA reads TGTGCCAGCAGCTTAGTCACGGGGAGGAACACAGATACGCAGTATTTT.

This clonotype was recorded many times. This chain joins TRBV15 and TRBJ2-7, with D hard to call. From germline, CDR1 is LNHNV and CDR2 YYDKDF (reference sequence). The V end was cut by 0 bases, the J end by 1 base, with 10 bases between. The CDR3 contains 15 residues. The chain's CDR3 is CATSRDRAVSYEQYF. CDR3 coding DNA: TGTGCCACCAGCAGAGATCGGGCGGTATCCTACGAGCAGTACTTC.

This clonotype has ten or more counts. The chain couples TRBV5-4 to TRBJ2-3; 11 bases are a match to TRBD2. The junction had 4 bases not matched to a gene; V was cut back by 6 bases and J by 4 bases. The CDR3 totals 14 residues. CDR1 is SGHNT, CDR2 YYREEE, per germline (reference sequence). CDR3 nucleotides: TGTGCCAGCACCCTACTAGCGGGAGCAGATACGCAGTATTTT. It is translated as CASTLLAGADTQYF.

This clonotype was seen at least ten times. The chain joins TRBV6-6 to TRBJ2-5, with D possibly matching TRBD1 (7 bases). V was pared by 7 bases and J by 5 bases, with 11 bases between. The CDR3 extends over 12 amino acids. Germline V gene lookup returns CDR1 MNHNY and CDR2 SVGAGI (reference sequence). The DNA for the CDR3 is TGTGCCAGCAAGGAGGGGGCTGAGACCCAGTACTTC. It specifies CASKEGAETQYF.

This clonotype was detected many times. V usage is TRBV7-9 and J usage is TRBJ1-5; possibly TRBD1 for D (5 bases). Looked up from germline, CDR1 is SEHNR and CDR2 is FQNEAQ (reference sequence). The CDR3 is 15 residues long. Trimming shortened V by 1 base and J by 0 bases, and 7 bases separated the two germline ends. The CDR3 coding sequence is TGTGCCAGCAGCTTAGGGGGCTATAGCAATCAGCCCCAGCATTTT. Translated: CASSLGGYSNQPQHF.

The sample holds many counts of this clonotype. The chain joins TRBV6-5 to TRBJ2-7; the D gene is possibly TRBD1 (6 bases). The CDR3 contains 13 residues. Germline V lookup: CDR1 MNHEY, CDR2 SVGAGI. V was cut by 6 bases and J by 6 bases, with 15 bases left in between. The CDR3 is CASSTTGWAEQYF. DNA of the CDR3: TGTGCCAGCAGCACGACAGGCTGGGCCGAGCAGTACTTC.

This clonotype was seen a handful of times. The rearrangement links TRBV7-9 to TRBJ1-1; D not certain. The CDR3 is made up of 11 amino acids. CDR1 and CDR2 from the germline V gene are SEHNR and FQNEAQ (reference sequence). With 7 bases removed from V and 4 bases from J, the gap between germline ends came to 7 bases. The CDR3 DNA reads as TGTGCCAGCATCACTGGCACTGAAGCTTTCTTT. Translated, it gives CASITGTEAFF.

This clonotype was seen a handful of times. The J gene is TRBJ2-1, the V gene TRBV27, with D perhaps matching TRBD1 (5 bases). V lost 3 bases and J 1 base, leaving 10 bases between the germline ends. Germline V gene lookup returns CDR1 MNHEY and CDR2 SMNVEV (reference sequence). This CDR3 has 15 residues. CDR3 coding DNA: TGTGCCAGCAGTTTGGGGCGAGTGTCCTACAATGAGCAGTTCTTC. Its translation: CASSLGRVSYNEQFF.